The T cell receptor (beta chain) described here comes from a study of OX40 agonist ivuxolimab in advanced cancers. Study-wide background: Hepatocellular carcinoma, melanoma, renal cell or head and neck cancer was diagnosed in the dose-escalation patients. Of the participants, under 50% had some prior anti-PD-1, anti-PD-L1 or anti-CTLA-4 therapy, which was allowed.

Using immunoSEQ multiplex PCR, the repertoire was profiled, and TCRdb retains in-frame clones only, with some absent. The sample records tens of thousands of clones, 70% to 90% being singletons. Points on this clone: Its specificity is unknown.

CDR3 length: 15 residues. Germline V CDR1 and CDR2: LNHDA, SQIVND (reference sequence). Trimming removed 4 bases at V and 3 bases at J, with 15 bases between. The study, taken as a whole, reports: Nonresponders included some who also had low normalized T-cell clonal expansion.

The gene calls are TRBV19 and TRBJ1-1, with D possibly being TRBD1 (6 bases). The clonotype comes from an adult with an advanced solid tumor such as melanoma, head and neck, liver or kidney cancer. The material was CD4+ or CD8+ T cells sorted from blood, obtained in a trial of the OX40 agonist ivuxolimab. The CDR3 nucleotides are TGTGCCAGTAGTACCGATTACAGGGCGGACACTGAAGCTTTCTTT. Translation: CASSTDYRADTEAFF.